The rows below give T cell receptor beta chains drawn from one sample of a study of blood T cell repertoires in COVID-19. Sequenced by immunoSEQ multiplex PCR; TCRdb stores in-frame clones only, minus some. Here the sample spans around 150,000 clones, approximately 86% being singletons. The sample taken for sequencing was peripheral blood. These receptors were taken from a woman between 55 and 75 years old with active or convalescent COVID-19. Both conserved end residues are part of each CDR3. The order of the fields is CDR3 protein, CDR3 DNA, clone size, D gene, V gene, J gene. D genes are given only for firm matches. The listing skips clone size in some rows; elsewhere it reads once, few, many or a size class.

CDR3 protein: CAIRIQQTYTEAFF
CDR3 DNA: TGTGCCATCAGAATCCAACAGACCTACACTGAAGCTTTCTTT
clone size: once
D gene: NA
V gene: TRBV10-3
J gene: TRBJ1-1

CDR3 protein: CASSEEQGWNYGYTF
CDR3 DNA: TGTGCCAGCAGTGAAGAGCAGGGCTGGAACTATGGCTACACCTTC
clone size: NA
D gene: NA
V gene: TRBV2
J gene: TRBJ1-2

CDR3 protein: CASSYTGFPYGYTF
CDR3 DNA: TGTGCCAGCAGTTACACGGGATTCCCCTATGGCTACACCTTC
clone size: NA
D gene: NA
V gene: TRBV6-5
J gene: TRBJ1-2

CDR3 protein: CASSLTGTGGKGNTIYF
CDR3 DNA: TGTGCCAGCAGCTTGACCGGGACAGGGGGCAAGGGTAACACCATATATTTT
clone size: once
D gene: TRBD1
V gene: TRBV7-2
J gene: TRBJ1-3

CDR3 protein: CASRPGGVDKAFF
CDR3 DNA: TGTGCCAGCCGACCTGGGGGGGTGGACAAAGCTTTCTTT
clone size: NA
D gene: NA
V gene: TRBV3-1/TRBV3-2
J gene: TRBJ1-1

CDR3 protein: CASSRDRNYGYTF
CDR3 DNA: TGTGCCAGCAGCCGGGACAGGAACTATGGCTACACCTTC
clone size: NA
D gene: TRBD1
V gene: TRBV7-2
J gene: TRBJ1-2

CDR3 protein: CASNRQVSNTEAFF
CDR3 DNA: TGTGCCAGTAATCGGCAGGTTTCTAACACTGAAGCTTTCTTT
clone size: NA
D gene: NA
V gene: TRBV19
J gene: TRBJ1-1

CDR3 protein: CASSPMFGTSGGKFQETQYF
CDR3 DNA: TGTGCCAGCTCACCGATGTTTGGGACTAGCGGGGGGAAATTTCAAGAGACCCAGTACTTC
clone size: NA
D gene: TRBD2
V gene: TRBV18
J gene: TRBJ2-5

CDR3 protein: CASRSQGGYSNQPQHF
CDR3 DNA: TGTGCCAGCAGGAGCCAGGGGGGCTATAGCAATCAGCCCCAGCATTTT
clone size: NA
D gene: TRBD1
V gene: TRBV27
J gene: TRBJ1-5

CDR3 protein: CASSLNLAGGRETQYF
CDR3 DNA: TGTGCCAGCAGCTTGAATCTAGCGGGGGGGAGAGAGACCCAGTACTTC
clone size: NA
D gene: TRBD2
V gene: TRBV5-4
J gene: TRBJ2-5

CDR3 protein: CASSSPIVNTEAFF
CDR3 DNA: TGTGCCAGCAGCTCCCCCATTGTTAACACTGAAGCTTTCTTT
clone size: few
D gene: NA
V gene: TRBV7-9
J gene: TRBJ1-1

CDR3 protein: CASSQDRGSGNTIYF
CDR3 DNA: TGCGCCAGCAGCCAAGATAGGGGCTCTGGAAACACCATATATTTT
clone size: NA
D gene: NA
V gene: TRBV4-3
J gene: TRBJ1-3

CDR3 protein: CASSLASGTSYEQYF
CDR3 DNA: TGTGCCAGCAGCTTAGCTAGCGGGACTTCCTACGAGCAGTACTTC
clone size: NA
D gene: TRBD2
V gene: TRBV7-2
J gene: TRBJ2-7

CDR3 protein: CASSPTGGKSQPQHF
CDR3 DNA: TGTGCCAGTAGCCCGACAGGGGGTAAGAGTCAGCCCCAGCATTTT
clone size: NA
D gene: TRBD1
V gene: TRBV19
J gene: TRBJ1-5

CDR3 protein: CASSQGYTGPGELFF
CDR3 DNA: TGTGCCAGCAGCCAGGGGTATACGGGGCCCGGGGAGCTGTTTTTT
clone size: NA
D gene: NA
V gene: TRBV11-2
J gene: TRBJ2-2

CDR3 protein: CASSLGGTGEQETQYF
CDR3 DNA: TGCGCCAGCAGCTTGGGGGGGACAGGGGAACAGGAGACCCAGTACTTC
clone size: NA
D gene: TRBD1
V gene: TRBV5-1
J gene: TRBJ2-5

CDR3 protein: CASSQVRSSGQFF
CDR3 DNA: TGCGCCAGCAGCCAAGTCAGATCCAGTGGGCAGTTCTTC
clone size: NA
D gene: NA
V gene: TRBV4-3
J gene: TRBJ2-1

CDR3 protein: CASSRQGPGNTIYF
CDR3 DNA: TGTGCCAGTAGTAGGCAGGGGCCTGGAAACACCATATATTTT
clone size: NA
D gene: NA
V gene: TRBV19
J gene: TRBJ1-3

CDR3 protein: CASSPDSNYGYTF
CDR3 DNA: TGTGCCAGCTCACCAGACAGTAACTATGGCTACACCTTC
clone size: NA
D gene: NA
V gene: TRBV18
J gene: TRBJ1-2

CDR3 protein: CEFPGQGERASTDTQYF
CDR3 DNA: TGTGAATTCCCGGGACAGGGGGAGAGGGCCAGCACAGATACGCAGTATTTT
clone size: NA
D gene: TRBD1
V gene: TRBV9
J gene: TRBJ2-3

CDR3 protein: CASSYFGGYYEQYF
CDR3 DNA: TGTGCCAGCAGTTACTTCGGGGGGTATTACGAGCAGTACTTC
clone size: NA
D gene: TRBD2
V gene: TRBV6-2/TRBV6-3
J gene: TRBJ2-7

CDR3 protein: CSVDPTGSYGYTF
CDR3 DNA: TGCAGCGTTGACCCGACAGGGAGCTATGGCTACACCTTC
clone size: NA
D gene: TRBD1
V gene: TRBV29-1
J gene: TRBJ1-2

CDR3 protein: CSQGTAAAQYF
CDR3 DNA: TGCAGCCAGGGGACAGCGGCGGCCCAGTACTTC
clone size: NA
D gene: TRBD1
V gene: TRBV29-1
J gene: TRBJ2-5

CDR3 protein: CASSLGSGGRAFF
CDR3 DNA: TGTGCCAGCAGTTTAGGTAGCGGAGGGAGGGCTTTCTTT
clone size: NA
D gene: NA
V gene: TRBV12-3/TRBV12-4
J gene: TRBJ1-1

CDR3 protein: CASSLRTNSYNEQFF
CDR3 DNA: TGTGCCAGCAGCCTTAGGACTAACTCCTACAATGAGCAGTTCTTC
clone size: NA
D gene: NA
V gene: TRBV3-1/TRBV3-2
J gene: TRBJ2-1

CDR3 protein: CASSQDSGGTSGSNEQFF
CDR3 DNA: TGTGCCAGCAGCCAAGATTCCGGGGGTACTAGCGGGTCCAATGAGCAGTTCTTC
clone size: once
D gene: TRBD2
V gene: TRBV3-1/TRBV3-2
J gene: TRBJ2-1

CDR3 protein: CASSSGGPGANVLTF
CDR3 DNA: TGTGCCAGCAGTTCAGGGGGCCCTGGGGCCAACGTCCTGACTTTC
clone size: NA
D gene: TRBD1
V gene: TRBV6-5
J gene: TRBJ2-6

CDR3 protein: CASRGDRTYGYTF
CDR3 DNA: TGTGCCAGCAGGGGGGACAGGACCTATGGCTACACCTTC
clone size: NA
D gene: TRBD1
V gene: TRBV6-5
J gene: TRBJ1-2

CDR3 protein: CASTQNSPLHF
CDR3 DNA: TGTGCCAGCACCCAGAATTCACCCCTCCACTTT
clone size: NA
D gene: NA
V gene: TRBV6-5
J gene: TRBJ1-6

CDR3 protein: CASSFSGTPPGGLSDTQYF
CDR3 DNA: TGTGCCAGCAGCTTCTCCGGGACACCCCCGGGGGGCCTGTCAGATACGCAGTATTTT
clone size: NA
D gene: NA
V gene: TRBV5-4
J gene: TRBJ2-3

CDR3 protein: CATSDDRGNTDTQYF
CDR3 DNA: TGTGCCACCAGTGACGACAGGGGGAACACAGATACGCAGTATTTT
clone size: NA
D gene: TRBD1
V gene: TRBV24-1
J gene: TRBJ2-3

CDR3 protein: CASSPGPSGGYNEQFF
CDR3 DNA: TGTGCCAGCAGCCCAGGGCCTAGCGGGGGTTACAATGAGCAGTTCTTC
clone size: NA
D gene: TRBD2
V gene: TRBV7-2
J gene: TRBJ2-1

CDR3 protein: CASSTSGGGGNGDTQYF
CDR3 DNA: TGTGCCAGTAGCACCTCAGGCGGGGGGGGGAATGGAGATACGCAGTATTTT
clone size: NA
D gene: TRBD2
V gene: TRBV19
J gene: TRBJ2-3

CDR3 protein: CASSYSGQNYGYTF
CDR3 DNA: TGTGCCAGCAGTTACTCCGGACAGAACTATGGCTACACCTTC
clone size: NA
D gene: NA
V gene: TRBV6-5
J gene: TRBJ1-2

CDR3 protein: CASNLQGAGETQYF
CDR3 DNA: TGTGCCAGCAACTTACAGGGGGCAGGGGAGACCCAGTACTTC
clone size: NA
D gene: TRBD1
V gene: TRBV5-6
J gene: TRBJ2-5

CDR3 protein: CASSPRTSGGETDTQYF
CDR3 DNA: TGTGCCAGCTCACCGCGGACTAGCGGGGGGGAGACAGATACGCAGTATTTT
clone size: NA
D gene: TRBD2
V gene: TRBV18
J gene: TRBJ2-3

CDR3 protein: CASSLGGWQGSYTF
CDR3 DNA: TGTGCCAGCAGCCTAGGGGGGTGGCAGGGGTCGTACACCTTC
clone size: NA
D gene: NA
V gene: TRBV11-2
J gene: TRBJ1-2

CDR3 protein: CASSQDTRDSPLHF
CDR3 DNA: TGCGCCAGCAGCCAAGATACGCGGGATTCACCCCTCCACTTT
clone size: NA
D gene: NA
V gene: TRBV4-1
J gene: TRBJ1-6

CDR3 protein: CASSLVGGYGGTEAFF
CDR3 DNA: TGTGCCAGCAGCTTAGTGGGAGGGTACGGGGGCACTGAAGCTTTCTTT
clone size: NA
D gene: NA
V gene: TRBV11-2
J gene: TRBJ1-1

CDR3 protein: CASSFRGQTEAFF
CDR3 DNA: TGTGCCAGCAGTTTTCGGGGACAGACTGAAGCTTTCTTT
clone size: NA
D gene: TRBD1
V gene: TRBV12-3/TRBV12-4
J gene: TRBJ1-1

CDR3 protein: CAIRRGANTEAFF
CDR3 DNA: TGTGCCATCCGTCGCGGGGCGAACACTGAAGCTTTCTTT
clone size: NA
D gene: NA
V gene: TRBV10-3
J gene: TRBJ1-1

CDR3 protein: CASRGRGGLSYEQYF
CDR3 DNA: TGTGCCAGCAGGGGAAGGGGGGGCCTATCCTACGAGCAGTACTTC
clone size: NA
D gene: NA
V gene: TRBV6-6
J gene: TRBJ2-7

CDR3 protein: CASTNRGQRSGNTIYF
CDR3 DNA: TGTGCCAGTACCAACCGGGGACAACGCTCTGGAAACACCATATATTTT
clone size: NA
D gene: NA
V gene: TRBV19
J gene: TRBJ1-3